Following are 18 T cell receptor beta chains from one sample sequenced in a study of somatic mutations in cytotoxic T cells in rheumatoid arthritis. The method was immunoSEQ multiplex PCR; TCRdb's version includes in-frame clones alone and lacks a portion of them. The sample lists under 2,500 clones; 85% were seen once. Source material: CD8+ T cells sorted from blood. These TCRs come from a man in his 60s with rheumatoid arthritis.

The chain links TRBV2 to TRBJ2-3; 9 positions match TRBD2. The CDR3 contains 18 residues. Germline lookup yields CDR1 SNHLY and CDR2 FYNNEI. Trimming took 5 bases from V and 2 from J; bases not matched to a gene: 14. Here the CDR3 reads CASSLATLAGLITDTQYF. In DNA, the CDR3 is TGTGCCAGCAGTCTCGCTACTCTAGCGGGGTTAATCACAGATACGCAGTATTTT.

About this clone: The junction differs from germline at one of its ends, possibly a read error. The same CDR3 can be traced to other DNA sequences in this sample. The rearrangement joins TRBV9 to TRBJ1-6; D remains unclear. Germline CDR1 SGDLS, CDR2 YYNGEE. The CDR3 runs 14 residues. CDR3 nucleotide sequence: TGTGCCAGCAGCGTAGGAAGCATTAATTCCCCCCTCCACTTT. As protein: CASSVGSINSPLHF.

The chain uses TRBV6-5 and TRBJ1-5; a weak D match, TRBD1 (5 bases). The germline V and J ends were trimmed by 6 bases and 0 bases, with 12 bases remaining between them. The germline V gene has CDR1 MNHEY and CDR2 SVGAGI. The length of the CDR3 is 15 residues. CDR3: CASSPDSYSNQPQHF. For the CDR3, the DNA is TGTGCCAGCAGCCCCGACAGCTATAGCAATCAGCCCCAGCATTTT.

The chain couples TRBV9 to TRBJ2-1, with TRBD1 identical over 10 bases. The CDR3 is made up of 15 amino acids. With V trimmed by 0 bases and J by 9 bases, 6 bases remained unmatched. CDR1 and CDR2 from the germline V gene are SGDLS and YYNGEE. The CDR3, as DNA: TGTGCCAGCAGCGTAGCTACGGGACAGGGGTTTGAGCAGTTCTTC. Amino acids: CASSVATGQGFEQFF. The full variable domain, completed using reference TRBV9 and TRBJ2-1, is DSGVTQTPKHLITATGQRVTLRCSPRSGDLSVYWYQQSLDQGLQFLIQYYNGEERAKGNILERFSAQQFPDLHSELNLSSLELGDSALYFCASSVATGQGFEQFFGPGTRLTVL.

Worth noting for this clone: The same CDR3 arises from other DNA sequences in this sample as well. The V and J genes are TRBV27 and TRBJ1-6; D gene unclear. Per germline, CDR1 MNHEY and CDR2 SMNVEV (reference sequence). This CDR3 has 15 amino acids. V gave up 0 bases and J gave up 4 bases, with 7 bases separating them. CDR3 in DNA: TGTGCCAGCAGTTTATCCGGACTTTATAATTCACCCCTCCACTTT. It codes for CASSLSGLYNSPLHF.

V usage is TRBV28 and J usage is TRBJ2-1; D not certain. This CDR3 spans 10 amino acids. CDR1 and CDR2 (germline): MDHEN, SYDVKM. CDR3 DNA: TGTGCTAGCTCCTACAATGAGCAGTTCTTC. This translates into CASSYNEQFF.

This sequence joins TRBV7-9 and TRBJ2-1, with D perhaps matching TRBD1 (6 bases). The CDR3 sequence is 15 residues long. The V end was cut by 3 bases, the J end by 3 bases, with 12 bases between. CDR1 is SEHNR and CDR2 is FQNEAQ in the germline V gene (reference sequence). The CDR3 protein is CASSFDRLDYNEQFF. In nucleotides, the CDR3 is TGTGCCAGCAGCTTTGACAGGCTTGACTACAATGAGCAGTTCTTC.

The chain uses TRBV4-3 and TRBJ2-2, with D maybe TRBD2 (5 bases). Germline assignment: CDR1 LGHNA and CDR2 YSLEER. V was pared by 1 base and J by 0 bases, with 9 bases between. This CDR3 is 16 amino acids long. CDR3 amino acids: CASSQGEGSNTGELFF. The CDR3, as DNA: TGCGCCAGCAGCCAAGGAGAGGGATCGAACACCGGGGAGCTGTTTTTT.

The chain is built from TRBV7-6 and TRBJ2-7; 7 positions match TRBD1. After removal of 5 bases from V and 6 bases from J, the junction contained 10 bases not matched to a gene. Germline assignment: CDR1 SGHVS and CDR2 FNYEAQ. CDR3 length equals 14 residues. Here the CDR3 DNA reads TGTGCCAGCAGCCCGGACAGGATCCTTGGCGAGCAGTACTTC. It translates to CASSPDRILGEQYF.

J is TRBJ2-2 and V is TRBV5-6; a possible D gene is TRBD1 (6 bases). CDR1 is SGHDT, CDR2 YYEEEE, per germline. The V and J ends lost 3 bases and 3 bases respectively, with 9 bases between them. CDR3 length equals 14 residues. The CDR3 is CASSWHRDTGELFF. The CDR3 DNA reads TGTGCCAGCAGCTGGCACAGGGACACCGGGGAGCTGTTTTTT.

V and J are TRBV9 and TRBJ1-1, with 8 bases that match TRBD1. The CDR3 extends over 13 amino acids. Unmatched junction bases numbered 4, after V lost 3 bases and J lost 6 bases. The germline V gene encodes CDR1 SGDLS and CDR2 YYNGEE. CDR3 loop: CASSAGQGSEAFF. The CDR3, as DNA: TGTGCCAGCAGCGCCGGACAGGGCTCTGAAGCTTTCTTT.

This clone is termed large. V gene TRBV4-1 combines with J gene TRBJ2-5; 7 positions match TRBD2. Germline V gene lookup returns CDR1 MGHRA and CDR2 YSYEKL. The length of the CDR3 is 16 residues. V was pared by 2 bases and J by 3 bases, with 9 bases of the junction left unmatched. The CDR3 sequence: CASSQLASGTKETQYF. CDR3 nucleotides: TGCGCCAGCAGCCAACTGGCTAGCGGAACCAAAGAGACCCAGTACTTC.

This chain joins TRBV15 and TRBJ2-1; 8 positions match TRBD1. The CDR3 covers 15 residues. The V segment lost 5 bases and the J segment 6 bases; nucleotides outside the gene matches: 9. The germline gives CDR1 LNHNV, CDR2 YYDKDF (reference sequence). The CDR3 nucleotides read TGTGCCACCAGCCGAAGACAGGGGTCAAGCAATGAGCAGTTCTTC. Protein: CATSRRQGSSNEQFF.

The CDR3 sequence: CASSVVAGEAYNEQFF. As DNA, the CDR3 is TGTGCCAGCAGCGTAGTGGCGGGGGAGGCCTACAATGAGCAGTTCTTC. This chain joins TRBV9 and TRBJ2-1; 7 positions agree with TRBD2. The CDR3 runs 16 residues. The V and J ends lost 0 bases and 2 bases, in that order; junction bases with no gene match: 5. Per germline, CDR1 SGDLS and CDR2 YYNGEE.

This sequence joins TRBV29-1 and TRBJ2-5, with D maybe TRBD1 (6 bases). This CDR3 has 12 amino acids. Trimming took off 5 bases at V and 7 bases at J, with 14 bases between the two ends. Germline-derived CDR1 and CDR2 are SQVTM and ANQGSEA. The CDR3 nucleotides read TGCAGCGTTTTAGGGGCCAGGGGGACCCAGTACTTC. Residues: CSVLGARGTQYF.

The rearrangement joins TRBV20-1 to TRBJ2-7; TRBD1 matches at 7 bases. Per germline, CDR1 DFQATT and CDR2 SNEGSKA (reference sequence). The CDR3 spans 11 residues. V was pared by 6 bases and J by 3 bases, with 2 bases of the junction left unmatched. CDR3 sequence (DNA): TGCAGTGCCCCAGGGGGCTACGAGCAGTACGTC. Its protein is CSAPGGYEQYV.

CDR3 region: CASSLMAGPFEAFF. CDR3 coding DNA: TGTGCCAGCAGCTTAATGGCAGGGCCCTTTGAAGCTTTCTTT. The rearrangement joins TRBV7-3 to TRBJ1-1; D may be TRBD1 (5 bases). Trimming cost V 1 base and J 7 bases, with 13 bases left between them. CDR1 and CDR2 (germline): SGHTA, FQGTGA. This CDR3 comprises 14 residues.

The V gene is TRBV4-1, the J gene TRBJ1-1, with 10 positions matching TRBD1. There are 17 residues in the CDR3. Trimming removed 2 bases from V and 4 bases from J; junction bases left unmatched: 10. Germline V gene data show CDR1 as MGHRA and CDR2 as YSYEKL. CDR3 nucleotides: TGCGCCAGCAGCCAACAGGGACAGGGGAGAGGCGCCACTGAAGCTTTCTTT. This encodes CASSQQGQGRGATEAFF.